The following is a T cell receptor beta chain sequence with its context. As yet, its antigen is unknown. This entry is derived from a study of T cell responses to AZD1222 COVID-19 vaccine. The CDR3 is 16 amino acids. Germline loops: CDR1 LGHDT, CDR2 YNNKEL (reference sequence). V was clipped by 4 bases and J by 5 bases, with 20 bases between them. Researchers grouped second doses given at about 4 or about 12 weeks into one pool. Notes on the study in general: White British people made up most donors, females outnumbered males, and clonal diversity was possibly underestimated. Spike-wide coverage was observed for vaccine-associated CD4 TCRs, with dominant responses at 160-218 and 743-854. Targeting of unmutated variant regions was reportedly seen in nearly half of spike-specific TCRs.

The method was immunoSEQ multiplex PCR; TCRdb's version includes in-frame clones alone and lacks a portion of them. The data contain tens of thousands of clones, approximately 86% of them singletons. The TCR sequence derives from an adult who received the AZD1222 COVID-19 vaccine. This chain uses TRBV3-1 (or the pseudogene TRBV3-2) with TRBJ2-5; no firm D call. This material consisted of peripheral blood, taken 28 days after the second AZD1222 dose. DNA for the CDR3: TGTGCCAGCAGCCCACTCAGCAGCGCCCCTGGGGAGACCCAGTACTTC. Encoded protein: CASSPLSSAPGETQYF.